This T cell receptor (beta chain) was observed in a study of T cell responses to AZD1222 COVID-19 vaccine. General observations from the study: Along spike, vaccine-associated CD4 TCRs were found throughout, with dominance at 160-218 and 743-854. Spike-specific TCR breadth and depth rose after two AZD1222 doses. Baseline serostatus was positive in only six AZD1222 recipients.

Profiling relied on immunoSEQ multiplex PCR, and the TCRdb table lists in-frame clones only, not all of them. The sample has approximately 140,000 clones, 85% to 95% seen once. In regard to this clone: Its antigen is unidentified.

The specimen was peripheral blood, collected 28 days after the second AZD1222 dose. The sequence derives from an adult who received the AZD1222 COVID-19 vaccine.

In DNA form, the CDR3 reads TGTGCCAGCAGTTTAATGGGCAGGTTCGTCGGGGAGCTGTTTTTT. Amino acids: CASSLMGRFVGELFF. The gene calls are TRBV28 and TRBJ2-2; D remains unclear. Germline-derived CDR1 and CDR2 are MDHEN and SYDVKM. V lost 2 bases and J 7 bases, leaving 14 bases between the germline ends. The CDR3 is 15 residues long.